This entry describes one T cell receptor (beta chain). CDR1 and CDR2 (germline): MNHEY, SVGAGI. The CDR3 spans 12 residues. V was shortened by 2 bases and J by 6 bases, with 4 bases between the two germline ends. The data belong to a study of T cell changes during pregnancy in multiple sclerosis. TCRdb's table, derived via immunoSEQ multiplex PCR, lists solely in-frame clones and lacks some. The repertoire includes 65,000 to 85,000 clones, around 90% of them detected once, and over 0.25% sits in the top ten. The sequence was obtained from a female donor with multiple sclerosis, enrolled in a pregnancy study. Specimen: CD4+ T cells from peripheral blood mononuclear cells, collected after pregnancy. This sequence joins TRBV6-5 and TRBJ2-2; the D is unclear. The CDR3 DNA is TGTGCCAGCAGTTACCCGGCCGGGGAGCTGTTTTTT. This encodes CASSYPAGELFF.